A single sample is the source of the 23 T cell receptor beta chains below, sequenced in a study of cytomegalovirus exposure and HLA in healthy donors. PCR involved 60 Vbeta and 13 Jbeta primers. Profiling relied on immunoSEQ multiplex PCR, and the TCRdb table lists in-frame clones only, not all of them. With some 130,000 clones in the sample, the ten largest clones hold less than 2%. The sequencing sample was made of PBMCs. Every receptor here comes from a man aged 18-30 years in good health and CMV-seronegative.

V is TRBV28 and J is TRBJ1-2, with 9 bases that match TRBD1. The ends lost 8 bases at V and 8 bases at J; junction bases unmatched: 9. CDR3 length: 13 amino acids. The germline gives CDR1 MDHEN, CDR2 SYDVKM. The CDR3 loop reads CASVPGTGYGYTF. In DNA, the CDR3 is TGTGCCAGCGTACCTGGGACAGGGTACGGCTACACCTTC.

The chain combines TRBV5-4 with TRBJ2-7; 7 bases are a match to TRBD2. V was pared by 3 bases and J by 4 bases, with 10 bases of the junction left unmatched. This CDR3 is built from 15 residues. Looked up from germline, CDR1 is SGHNT and CDR2 is YYREEE (reference sequence). The CDR3 DNA sequence: TGTGCCAGCAGCTCACCGGGACTAAATAGGTACGAGCAGTACTTC. Amino acids: CASSSPGLNRYEQYF.

The chain recombines TRBV9 with TRBJ1-2; weak D call: TRBD1 (6 bases). The CDR3 contains 14 residues. Germline V gives CDR1 SGDLS, CDR2 YYNGEE. Between the trimmed V and J ends, which lost 0 bases and 4 bases, there was a span of 10 bases. CDR3 DNA: TGTGCCAGCAGCGTAGGGACAGCCGCCTATGGCTACACCTTC. Its translation is CASSVGTAAYGYTF.

Concerning this clone: The sample carries other DNA sequences with the same CDR3. The chain uses TRBV6-4 and TRBJ2-3; 11 bases agree with TRBD1. This CDR3 has 15 residues. Looked up from germline, CDR1 is MRHNA and CDR2 is SNTAGT. Trimming cost V 3 bases and J 2 bases; bases outside gene matches: 1. The CDR3 protein is CASSDGQGATDTQYF. CDR3 nucleotide sequence: TGTGCCAGCAGTGATGGACAGGGGGCCACAGATACGCAGTATTTT.

The V and J genes are TRBV5-6 and TRBJ2-1; 9 bases are shared with TRBD2. The CDR3 runs to 16 residues. The V and J ends lost 5 bases and 2 bases, in that order; junction bases with no gene match: 8. Germline CDR1 reads SGHDT; CDR2 reads YYEEEE. The CDR3 reads CASSSIKRGAYNEQFF. The CDR3 DNA reads TGTGCCAGCAGTTCCATTAAGCGGGGGGCCTACAATGAGCAGTTCTTC. The variable domain in full, completed from reference TRBV5-6 and TRBJ2-1, reads DAGVTQSPTHLIKTRGQQVTLRCSPKSGHDTVSWYQQALGQGPQFIFQYYEEEERQRGNFPDRFSGHQFPNYSSELNVNALLLGDSALYLCASSSIKRGAYNEQFFGPGTRLTVL.

V and J are TRBV7-9 and TRBJ2-7; D perhaps matches TRBD1 (5 bases). The CDR3 totals 14 residues. CDR1 is SEHNR and CDR2 is FQNEAQ in the germline V gene (reference sequence). V lost 6 bases and J lost 4, with 16 bases in between. This CDR3 reads CASSSSGIPYEQYF. CDR3 coding DNA: TGTGCCAGCAGTTCGTCAGGGATCCCTTACGAGCAGTACTTC.

According to its frequency, this clone is medium-sized. This CDR3 is CASSETSGSVNEQYF. The CDR3 region has the DNA TGTGCCAGCAGTGAGACTAGCGGGAGCGTAAATGAGCAGTACTTC. J is TRBJ2-7 and V is TRBV6-1; 12 bases are a match to TRBD2. Trimming at V came to 3 bases and at J to 7 bases, leaving 7 bases not matched to a gene. CDR3 length: 15 residues. Germline assignment: CDR1 MNHNS and CDR2 SASEGT.

This chain joins TRBV6-6 and TRBJ2-7; TRBD1 agrees at 10 bases. Germline CDR1 and CDR2: MNHNY and SVGAGI (reference sequence). J was trimmed by 3 bases and V by 2 bases; bases with no gene match: 4. The CDR3 covers 15 residues. The CDR3 here is CASSYGRTGGYEQYF. The CDR3 DNA follows: TGTGCCAGCAGTTACGGGCGGACAGGGGGCTACGAGCAGTACTTC.

In the case of this clone: This CDR3 is also generated by other DNA sequences in the sample. The chain uses TRBV7-2 and TRBJ2-2, with TRBD2 matching over 8 bases. CDR3 length: 18 amino acids. Germline V gives CDR1 SGHTA, CDR2 FQGNSA. V dropped 0 bases and J dropped 5; count of bases not matched to a gene: 11. Here the CDR3 reads CASSLAGTSGSWTGELFF. The CDR3, as DNA: TGTGCCAGCAGCTTAGCCGGGACCAGCGGGAGTTGGACCGGGGAGCTGTTTTTT.

The chain is built from TRBV5-4 and TRBJ2-7; D is uncertain. V was shortened by 4 bases and J by 2 bases, with 16 bases between the two germline ends. The CDR3 length is 15 residues. CDR1 is SGHNT, CDR2 YYREEE, per germline (reference sequence). CDR3 DNA sequence: TGTGCCAGCAGCAAAGAGAGTACTCGAACCTACGAGCAGTACTTC. As protein: CASSKESTRTYEQYF.

This chain links TRBV9 with TRBJ1-5; D is uncertain. The CDR3 has 15 amino acids. In germline, CDR1 is SGDLS, CDR2 YYNGEE. V lost 0 bases, J lost 0 bases, and 7 bases lay in between. Here the CDR3 reads CASSVDGLSNQPQHF. The CDR3 nucleotides read TGTGCCAGCAGCGTAGACGGTCTTAGCAATCAGCCCCAGCATTTT.

The chain has TRBV7-3 and TRBJ1-1; 7 positions match TRBD1. CDR3 length equals 14 residues. Germline CDR1 SGHTA, CDR2 FQGTGA. Trimming removed 2 bases from V and 8 bases from J; junction bases left unmatched: 8. CDR3 amino acids: CASSLSAGTVEAFF. DNA of the CDR3: TGTGCCAGCAGCTTATCGGCAGGGACAGTAGAAGCTTTCTTT.

The rearrangement links TRBV19 to TRBJ2-7; D may be TRBD1 (6 bases). V lost 6 bases, J lost 4 bases, and 7 bases lay in between. The CDR3 totals 11 residues. Germline V gene sequence: CDR1 LNHDA, CDR2 SQIVND (reference sequence). CDR3 loop: CASRGAYEQYF. The CDR3 DNA reads as TGTGCCAGTAGGGGGGCGTACGAGCAGTACTTC.

The J gene is TRBJ2-7, the V gene TRBV15; D is unresolved. The V and J ends lost 1 base and 5 bases respectively, with 9 bases between them. CDR3 length: 13 residues. Germline V gene sequence: CDR1 LNHNV, CDR2 YYDKDF (reference sequence). The CDR3 DNA follows: TGTGCCACCAGCAGAGGCAGAGACAACGAGCAGTACTTC. The encoded protein is CATSRGRDNEQYF.

The rearrangement links TRBV5-1 to TRBJ2-7; TRBD2 might be the D (5 bases). CDR1 is SGHRS, CDR2 YFSETQ, per germline. The CDR3 loop spans 11 amino acids. V was cut by 2 bases and J by 9 bases, with 9 bases left in between. The CDR3 sequence: CASSFPLAQYF. CDR3 nucleotide sequence: TGCGCCAGCAGCTTCCCTCTAGCGCAGTACTTC.

CDR3 DNA: TGTGCCAGCAGCTGGTTATGGGGGCCCATAAATGAGCAGTTCTTC. Its translation: CASSWLWGPINEQFF. V is TRBV5-5 and J is TRBJ2-1, with a tentative D call TRBD1 (6 bases). V shed 3 bases and J shed 7 bases, with 17 bases lying between them. The germline gives CDR1 SGHKS, CDR2 YYEKEE (reference sequence). The CDR3 sequence is 15 residues long.

J is TRBJ2-3 and V is TRBV6-4; possible D gene TRBD2, 5 bases. The CDR3 extends over 14 amino acids. Deletions cut 2 bases from V and 4 bases from J, with 10 bases between. Per the germline V gene, CDR1 is MRHNA and CDR2 is SNTAGT. The CDR3 protein is CASSDGADPDTQYF. CDR3 sequence (DNA): TGTGCCAGCAGTGACGGAGCGGATCCAGATACGCAGTATTTT.

This sequence joins TRBV5-1 and TRBJ1-1; 8 bases map to TRBD1. The CDR3 loop spans 14 amino acids. With 2 bases clipped from V and 1 base from J, the junction kept 1 base outside the gene matches. CDR1 is SGHRS, CDR2 YFSETQ, per germline. CDR3 nucleotide sequence: TGCGCCAGCAGCTTCCAGGGGGCGAACACTGAAGCTTTCTTT. Translated, it gives CASSFQGANTEAFF. The variable domain in full, completed from reference TRBV5-1 and TRBJ1-1, reads KAGVTQTPRYLIKTRGQQVTLSCSPISGHRSVSWYQQTPGQGLQFLFEYFSETQRNKGNFPGRFSGRQFSNSRSEMNVSTLELGDSALYLCASSFQGANTEAFFGQGTRLTVV.

This chain connects TRBV5-1 to TRBJ1-1; 9 positions match TRBD1. V shed 2 bases and J 1 base; nucleotides not matched to a gene: 9. Per germline, CDR1 SGHRS and CDR2 YFSETQ. The CDR3 runs to 17 residues. CDR3 sequence reads: CASSLRGQGFGNTEAFF. CDR3 DNA sequence: TGCGCCAGCAGCTTACGGGGACAGGGATTCGGGAACACTGAAGCTTTCTTT.

The chain uses TRBV29-1 and TRBJ2-7; maybe TRBD2 (5 bases). This CDR3 comprises 15 residues. CDR1 and CDR2 from the germline V gene are SQVTM and ANQGSEA. V shed 2 bases and J shed 4 bases, with 18 bases lying between them. The CDR3 DNA is TGCAGCGTTGAATCTCCTAGACCGGGGAGTTACGAGCAGTACTTC. It translates to CSVESPRPGSYEQYF.

The V gene is TRBV6-5, the J gene TRBJ1-2; TRBD1 is a possible D gene (6 bases). Germline lookup yields CDR1 MNHEY and CDR2 SVGAGI. The CDR3 length is 14 residues. V was shortened by 4 bases and J by 8 bases, with 17 bases between the two germline ends. The CDR3 loop reads CASSSQGGARGYTF. The CDR3 DNA reads as TGTGCCAGCAGTTCCCAAGGGGGGGCGCGGGGCTACACCTTC.

The CDR3 nucleotides read TGCGCCAGCAGCTCCAGGGGACAACAAAACACTGAAGCTTTCTTT. Residues: CASSSRGQQNTEAFF. The rearrangement uses TRBV5-1 and TRBJ1-1, with a possible D match to TRBD1 (6 bases). Germline values: CDR1 SGHRS, CDR2 YFSETQ. With 3 bases removed from V and 2 bases from J, the gap between germline ends came to 14 bases. The CDR3 totals 15 residues.

This chain connects TRBV4-2 to TRBJ2-2; D unclear. Trimming pared 0 bases from V and 2 bases from J, leaving 10 bases between. Per the germline V gene, CDR1 is LGHNA and CDR2 is YNFKEQ. The CDR3 totals 16 residues. The CDR3 loop reads CASSQEGETNTGELFF. The CDR3 nucleotides read TGTGCCAGCAGCCAAGAGGGCGAGACCAACACCGGGGAGCTGTTTTTT.